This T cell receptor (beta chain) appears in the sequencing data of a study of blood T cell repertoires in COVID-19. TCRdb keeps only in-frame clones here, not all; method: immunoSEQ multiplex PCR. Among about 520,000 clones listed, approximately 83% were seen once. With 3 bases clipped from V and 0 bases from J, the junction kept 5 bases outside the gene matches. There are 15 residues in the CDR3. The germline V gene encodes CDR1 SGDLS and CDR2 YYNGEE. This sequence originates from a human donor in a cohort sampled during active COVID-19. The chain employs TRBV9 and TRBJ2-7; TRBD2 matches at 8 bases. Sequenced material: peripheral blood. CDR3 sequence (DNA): TGTGCCAGCAGCGCTGAGCGGGGGAGCTCCTACGAGCAGTACTTC. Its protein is CASSAERGSSYEQYF.